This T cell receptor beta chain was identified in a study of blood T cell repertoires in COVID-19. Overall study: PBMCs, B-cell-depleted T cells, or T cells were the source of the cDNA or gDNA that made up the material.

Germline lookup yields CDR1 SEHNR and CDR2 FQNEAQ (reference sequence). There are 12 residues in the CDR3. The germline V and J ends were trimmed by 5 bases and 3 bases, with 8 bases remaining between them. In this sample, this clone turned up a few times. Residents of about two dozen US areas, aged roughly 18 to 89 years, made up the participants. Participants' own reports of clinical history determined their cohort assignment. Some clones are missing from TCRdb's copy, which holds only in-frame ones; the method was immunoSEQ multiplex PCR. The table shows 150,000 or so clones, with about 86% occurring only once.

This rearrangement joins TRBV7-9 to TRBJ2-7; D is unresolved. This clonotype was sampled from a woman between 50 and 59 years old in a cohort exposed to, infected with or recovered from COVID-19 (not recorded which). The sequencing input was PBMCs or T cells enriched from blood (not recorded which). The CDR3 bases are TGTGCCAGCAGCCAGACGGGCTACGAGCAGTACTTC. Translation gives CASSQTGYEQYF.